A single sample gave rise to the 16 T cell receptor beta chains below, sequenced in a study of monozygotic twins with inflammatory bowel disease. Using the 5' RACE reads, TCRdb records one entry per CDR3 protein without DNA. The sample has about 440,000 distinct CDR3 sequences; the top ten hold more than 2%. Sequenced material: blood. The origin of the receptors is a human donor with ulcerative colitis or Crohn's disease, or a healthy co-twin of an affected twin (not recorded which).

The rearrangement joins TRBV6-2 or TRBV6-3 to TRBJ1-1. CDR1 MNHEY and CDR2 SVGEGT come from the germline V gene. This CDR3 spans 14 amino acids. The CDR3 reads CASSYSSGTGEAFF.

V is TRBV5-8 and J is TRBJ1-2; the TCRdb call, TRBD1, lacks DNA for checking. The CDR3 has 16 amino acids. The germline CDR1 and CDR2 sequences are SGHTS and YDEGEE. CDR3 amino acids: CASSSGDRGRRVGYTF.

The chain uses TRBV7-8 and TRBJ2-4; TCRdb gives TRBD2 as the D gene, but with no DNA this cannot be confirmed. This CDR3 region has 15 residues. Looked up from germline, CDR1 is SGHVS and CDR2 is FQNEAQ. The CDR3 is CASSHRLTSRGIQYF.

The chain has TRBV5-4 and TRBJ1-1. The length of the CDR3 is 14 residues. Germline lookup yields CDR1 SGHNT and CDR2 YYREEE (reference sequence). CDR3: CASSSLLWDTEAFF.

The CDR3 here is CSARGGQGAVEYGYTF. The chain employs TRBV20-1 and TRBJ1-2; as DNA is missing, the TRBD1 call by TCRdb cannot be tested. Germline CDR1 and CDR2: DFQATT and SNEGSKA (reference sequence). The CDR3 is 16 residues long.

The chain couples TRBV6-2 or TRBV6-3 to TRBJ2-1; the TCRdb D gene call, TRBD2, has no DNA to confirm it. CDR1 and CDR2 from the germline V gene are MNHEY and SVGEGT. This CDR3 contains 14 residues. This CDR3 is CASRPQEGRYEQFF.

CDR3 sequence: CASSLLSDTEQFF. The genes are TRBV7-3 and TRBJ2-1. The CDR3 runs 13 residues. Germline V gives CDR1 SGHTA, CDR2 FQGTGA.

CDR3 region: CASSTSGGDEQYF. The chain employs TRBV19 and TRBJ2-7; TCRdb gives TRBD2 as the D gene, but with no DNA this cannot be confirmed. This CDR3 comprises 13 residues. The germline V gene encodes CDR1 LNHDA and CDR2 SQIVND (reference sequence).

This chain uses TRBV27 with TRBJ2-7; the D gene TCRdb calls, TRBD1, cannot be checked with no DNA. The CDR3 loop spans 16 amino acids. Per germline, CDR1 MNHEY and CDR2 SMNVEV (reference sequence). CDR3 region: CASSSPGTGNSYEQYF.

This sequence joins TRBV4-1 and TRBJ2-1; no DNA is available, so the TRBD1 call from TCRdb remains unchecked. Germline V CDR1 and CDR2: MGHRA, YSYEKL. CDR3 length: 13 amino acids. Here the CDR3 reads CASSHAGDGEQFF.

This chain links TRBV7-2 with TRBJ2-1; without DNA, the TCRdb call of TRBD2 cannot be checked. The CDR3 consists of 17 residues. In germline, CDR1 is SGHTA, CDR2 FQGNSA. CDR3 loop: CASSLLGSGSAYNEQFF.

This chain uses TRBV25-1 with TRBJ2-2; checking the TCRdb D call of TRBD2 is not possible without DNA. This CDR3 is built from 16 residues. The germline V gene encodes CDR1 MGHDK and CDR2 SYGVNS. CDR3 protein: CASSEAGTENTGELFF.

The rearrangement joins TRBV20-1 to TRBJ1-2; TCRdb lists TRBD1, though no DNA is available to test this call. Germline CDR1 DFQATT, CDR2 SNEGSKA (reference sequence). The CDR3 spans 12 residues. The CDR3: CSAPGQFYGYTF.

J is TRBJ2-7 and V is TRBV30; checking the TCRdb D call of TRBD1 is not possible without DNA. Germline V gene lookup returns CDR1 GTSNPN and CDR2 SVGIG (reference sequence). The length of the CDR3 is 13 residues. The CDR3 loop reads CAWLGQGRSEQYF.

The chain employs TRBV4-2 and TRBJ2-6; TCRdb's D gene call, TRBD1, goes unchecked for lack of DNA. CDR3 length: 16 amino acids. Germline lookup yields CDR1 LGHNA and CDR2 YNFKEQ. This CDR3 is CASSHGAGSGANVLTF.

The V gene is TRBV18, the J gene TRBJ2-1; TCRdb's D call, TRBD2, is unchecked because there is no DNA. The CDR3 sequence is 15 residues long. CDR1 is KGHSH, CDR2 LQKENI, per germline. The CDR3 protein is CASYPQDLAYNEQFF.